A single sample gave rise to the 6 T cell receptor beta chains below, sequenced in a study of cytomegalovirus exposure and HLA in healthy donors. Primers included in the PCR were 60 Vbeta and 13 Jbeta primers. Only in-frame clones appear in the TCRdb table, and some are missing; sequencing was by immunoSEQ multiplex PCR. This sample's table has some 72,000 clones. Sequencing used PBMCs. These receptors were taken from a man aged 25-40 years in good health and CMV-seronegative.

The chain carries TRBV9 and TRBJ2-7; possibly TRBD2 for D (5 bases). The V gene's germline CDR1 is SGDLS and CDR2 YYNGEE. The germline V and J ends were trimmed by 3 bases and 2 bases, with 15 bases remaining between them. The CDR3 length is 15 residues. CDR3 sequence: CASSAQLGSAYEQYF. CDR3 bases: TGTGCCAGCAGCGCGCAACTTGGGAGCGCCTACGAGCAGTACTTC.

The genes are TRBV7-3 and TRBJ1-2, with D maybe TRBD1 (5 bases). V lost 6 bases, J lost 4 bases, and 18 bases lay in between. The CDR3 is 15 amino acids. Per the germline V gene, CDR1 is SGHTA and CDR2 is FQGTGA. In DNA, the CDR3 is TGTGCCAGCAGTCGAGACGGAAGGGACTCCTATGGCTACACCTTC. It is translated as CASSRDGRDSYGYTF.

The chain is built from TRBV5-1 and TRBJ2-1; weak D call: TRBD1 (5 bases). V was pared by 0 bases and J by 7 bases, with 8 bases between. CDR3 length: 13 residues. Germline CDR1 is SGHRS and CDR2 is YFSETQ. Here the CDR3 DNA reads TGCGCCAGCAGCTTGGTCCGACAGAATGAGCAGTTCTTC. This sequence encodes CASSLVRQNEQFF.

V gene TRBV6-6 combines with J gene TRBJ1-1; no reliable D call. V was shortened by 0 bases and J by 8 bases, with 7 bases between the two germline ends. The CDR3 loop spans 12 amino acids. Germline CDR1 is MNHNY and CDR2 is SVGAGI (reference sequence). The CDR3, as DNA: TGTGCCAGCAGTTACTCGAACATAGAAGCTTTCTTT. Protein: CASSYSNIEAFF.

V is TRBV7-2 and J is TRBJ1-1; TRBD1 is a possible D gene (6 bases). Germline CDR1 reads SGHTA; CDR2 reads FQGNSA. Trimming took 2 bases from V and 0 from J, leaving 19 bases between them. This CDR3 spans 18 amino acids. The CDR3 spells CASSLFGGAFLLNTEAFF. The DNA for the CDR3 is TGTGCCAGCAGCTTATTCGGGGGGGCTTTCCTTCTGAACACTGAAGCTTTCTTT.

The genes are TRBV13 and TRBJ2-7, with TRBD2 matching over 15 bases. This CDR3 spans 19 amino acids. V shed 3 bases and J 0 bases; nucleotides not matched to a gene: 9. Germline V gene sequence: CDR1 PRHDT, CDR2 FYEKMQ (reference sequence). The CDR3 here is CASSFTGTSGGPDSYEQYF. CDR3 DNA sequence: TGTGCCAGCAGCTTCACCGGGACTAGCGGGGGGCCAGACTCCTACGAGCAGTACTTC.